This T cell receptor (beta chain) comes out of a study of T cell responses to AZD1222 COVID-19 vaccine. The study's findings and limits: Increased Spike-specific TCR breadth and depth were observed after two AZD1222 doses.

Turning to this clone: Its antigen is unidentified.

V shed 6 bases and J shed 0 bases, with 12 bases lying between them. Germline V lookup: CDR1 SGHRS, CDR2 YFSETQ. CDR3 length: 14 amino acids. Measured with immunoSEQ multiplex PCR; TCRdb has only the in-frame clones, and not every one. The sample has 250,000 to 300,000 clones, 90% to 95% seen once. Here the sequenced sample was peripheral blood, taken 28 days after the second AZD1222 dose. The chain couples TRBV5-1 to TRBJ1-1; D perhaps matches TRBD1 (5 bases). The sequence was collected from an adult who received the AZD1222 COVID-19 vaccine. CDR3 loop: CASNPGTVNTEAFF. Written as DNA, the CDR3 is TGCGCCAGCAACCCGGGGACGGTGAACACTGAAGCTTTCTTT.